This T cell receptor (beta chain) was identified during a study of PD-L1 blockade in urothelial cancer. Study-wide background: Blood drawn 3 weeks (second dose) and 6 weeks after treatment start was analyzed.

Time point denoted: peripheral blood 6 weeks after treatment start. Here immunoSEQ multiplex PCR was the method, and the copy in TCRdb shows in-frame clones only, minus some. Among about 91,000 clones listed, around four fifths were seen once. The CDR3 has 14 amino acids. From germline, CDR1 is KGHSH and CDR2 LQKENI. Deletions cut 2 bases from V and 7 bases from J, with 11 bases between. This sequence was found in a man between 65 and 85 years old with urothelial cancer. The chain recombines TRBV18 with TRBJ1-4, with D possibly matching TRBD1 (6 bases). The starting material was PBMCs, obtained around atezolizumab (anti-PD-L1) treatment. As DNA, the CDR3 is TGTGCCAGCTCACCATCCCAGGGGAGTGAAAAACTGTTTTTT. Its translation: CASSPSQGSEKLFF.